This T cell receptor (beta chain) was captured by sequencing in a study of T-cell memory formation after mild COVID-19 (dated by TCRdb to the early 2020s). With respect to the entire study: TCR sequence clusters from the two donors were largely donor specific. In a couple of donors, T-cell clones that expanded and contracted after mild COVID-19 were tracked by sequencing TCRalpha and TCRbeta repertoires over time. Two young, previously healthy adult volunteers made up the cohort, one male and one female. What the research found in general, with its limitations: SARS-CoV-2 specificity was not confirmed for the second-wave clones peaking on day 37. Only a couple of mild cases were covered by the study, and larger cohorts that include severe cases with pre-infection samples were considered necessary. The detection of some responding clones in pre-infection memory suggests that pre-existing cross-reactive memory T cells joined the SARS-CoV-2 response. Clones that contracted from day 15 to 85 showed balanced CD4/CD8 phenotypes, whereas a second wave of clones that expanded from day 15 to 37 leaned towards CD4+. Contracting CD4+ clones were found mainly in CM and EM memory subsets, while CD8+ clones were enriched in EMRA.

About this clonotype itself: The antigen this receptor binds is unknown. One base away there is no much larger clone; base qualities are not given.

Ficoll-Paque density gradient centrifugation was the method used to isolate PBMCs. CDR3 length: 12 amino acids, cysteine to phenylalanine. Only the CDR3 portion is preserved as DNA: 36 bases, with reading frame beginning at the first base. V loses 5 bases, J loses 0 bases, and the germline ends lie 7 bases apart. CDR1 and CDR2 are drawn from the germline V gene (reference sequence): DFQATT, SNEGSKA. The sequencing machine was an Illumina NovaSeq 6000. TCRalpha and TCRbeta cDNA libraries were built by 5'RACE with constant-segment primers, adding sample barcodes and unique molecular identifiers. Trizol reagent was used to extract RNA from every sample. The libraries were amplified in two PCR steps, and the second step added a second sample barcode and Illumina TruSeq adapters. Sequencing of libraries was performed on an Illumina NovaSeq with 2 x 150 bp paired-end reads. Per the authors' processing: With migec v1.2.7, reads were demultiplexed and then collapsed into UMI-guided consensus sequences. Using mixcr v2.1.11, the UMI consensuses were aligned to TRA and TRB V and J templates and assembled into clonotypes. Clonotypes were classified as expanded or contracted when called significant by both edgeR and NoisET, with noise models trained on biological replicates. For edgeR calls, the thresholds were a false discovery rate-adjusted p below 0.01 and a log2 fold-change of 1. As an exploratory analysis of dynamics, max-normalized trajectories of the 1000 most abundant clonotypes were examined by PCA with hierarchical clustering. The CD4 or CD8 phenotype of responding clones was assigned using the separately sequenced CD4+ and CD8+ repertoires. TCRdb trimmed public reads at Q25 via fastp, called clones via MiXCR and kept in-frame beta chains. Each CDR3 protein gets just one entry, which takes the most common genes and DNA from the rows behind it. TCRdb, rather than the study authors, made the V and J calls. The sample yields just over 200,000 distinct CDR3 sequences; roughly 10% were counted once. The ten largest make up around 3.3% of the sample.

The sequence was obtained from a man aged 18 to 30 who had mild COVID-19 (a few samples of this study predate the infection). The sample titles of this study are shuffled in the database, so cell type and time point are left out; the donor was told from shared clones. The chain uses TRBV20-1 and TRBJ1-2; the D gene is possibly TRBD1, with 5 bases matching. The sample comprised PBMCs or a T cell subset sorted from them (not recorded which). CDR3 loop: CSAETANYGYTF. Read as DNA, the sequence is TGCAGTGCTGAGACAGCTAACTATGGCTACACCTTC.